Presented here are 19 T cell receptor beta chains from one specimen sequenced in a study of blood T cell repertoires in COVID-19 (dated by TCRdb to the early 2020s). The library was built by means of the immunoSEQ multiplex PCR assay. TCRdb limited this immuneACCESS table to in-frame rearrangements with V and J called. A share of clones is missing; checked studies link under half to unresolved V genes, and the rest is unexplained. The sample yields around 330,000 clones; around 90% were counted once. About 8.9% of the sample is held by the ten biggest clonotypes. The sample was PBMCs or T cells enriched from blood (not recorded which). The receptors originated from a woman aged 18-29 years who had recovered from COVID-19.

The chain is built from TRBV5-8 and TRBJ1-4, with 7 bases matching TRBD1. The CDR3 is 15 amino acids. With V trimmed by 4 bases and J by 4 bases, 7 bases remained unmatched. Germline loops: CDR1 SGHTS, CDR2 YDEGEE. CDR3 nucleotide sequence: TGTGCCAGCAGCCCGACAGGGATGATTAATGAAAAACTGTTTTTT. It is translated as CASSPTGMINEKLFF.

This clone appeared a single time. The genes are TRBV10-3 and TRBJ2-3; 14 bases fit TRBD2. Germline V CDR1 and CDR2: ENHRY, SYGVKD. This CDR3 is built from 22 residues. The J segment lost 2 bases and the V segment lost 3 bases, leaving 19 bases of the junction unmatched. CDR3 protein: CAISDPGTSGRGNLRFTDTQYF. The CDR3 DNA follows: TGTGCCATCAGTGACCCTGGGACTAGCGGGAGAGGTAACCTCCGCTTCACAGATACGCAGTATTTT.

V usage is TRBV7-2 and J usage is TRBJ2-2, with a tentative D call TRBD1 (6 bases). CDR1 is SGHTA, CDR2 FQGNSA, per germline. V was cut by 5 bases and J by 6 bases, with 13 bases left in between. The CDR3 contains 14 residues. CDR3 coding DNA: TGTGCCAGCAGCCCACAGGGTACCGCCGGGGAGCTGTTTTTT. This translates into CASSPQGTAGELFF.

The chain is built from TRBV18 and TRBJ2-6, with a possible D match to TRBD1 (5 bases). Trimming shortened V by 4 bases and J by 1 base, and 8 bases separated the two germline ends. CDR3 length equals 15 residues. CDR1 is KGHSH, CDR2 LQKENI, per germline. CDR3 sequence (DNA): TGTGCCAGCTCACGACAGTCGTCTGGGGCCAACGTCCTGACTTTC. The encoded protein is CASSRQSSGANVLTF.

This chain joins TRBV6-4 and TRBJ1-4; no clear D. The V gene lost 10 bases and the J gene lost 8 bases, with 11 bases spanning the gap. CDR3 length equals 11 residues. Germline V gives CDR1 MRHNA, CDR2 SNTAGT. The CDR3 loop reads CATKIGEKLFF. CDR3 nucleotides: TGTGCCACCAAGATCGGGGAAAAACTGTTTTTT.

V gene TRBV7-9 combines with J gene TRBJ1-1, with D perhaps matching TRBD1 (5 bases). Germline V gives CDR1 SEHNR, CDR2 FQNEAQ (reference sequence). The CDR3 consists of 14 residues. V lost 1 base, J lost 4 bases, and 10 bases lay in between. The CDR3, as DNA: TGTGCCAGCAGCTTAGGGACACTGGCCACTGAAGCTTTCTTT. As protein: CASSLGTLATEAFF.

The chain joins TRBV7-2 to TRBJ1-1; D ambiguous. V was trimmed by 0 bases and J by 6 bases, leaving 8 bases between them. Germline CDR1 is SGHTA and CDR2 is FQGNSA. This CDR3 spans 13 amino acids. The CDR3 spells CASSLAAGPEAFF. CDR3 in DNA: TGTGCCAGCAGCTTAGCGGCGGGCCCTGAAGCTTTCTTT.

Details on this clone: Other DNA sequences in the sample encode the same CDR3. This chain joins TRBV7-9 and TRBJ1-1; D is possibly TRBD1 (5 bases). Trimming left V 4 bases short and J 2 bases short, with 8 bases between. Per the germline V gene, CDR1 is SEHNR and CDR2 is FQNEAQ (reference sequence). The CDR3 spans 13 residues. This chain's CDR3 is CASSSQENTEAFF. CDR3 DNA sequence: TGTGCCAGCAGCTCACAGGAAAACACTGAAGCTTTCTTT.

The chain is built from TRBV28 and TRBJ1-5, with 9 bases fitting TRBD1. CDR3 length equals 17 residues. CDR1 and CDR2 (germline): MDHEN, SYDVKM. After removal of 3 bases from V and 6 bases from J, the junction contained 12 bases not matched to a gene. CDR3 coding DNA: TGTGCCAGCAGTTTTGAACTCCCCGGGACAGGGTTTCAGCCCCAGCATTTT. Its protein is CASSFELPGTGFQPQHF.

V usage is TRBV7-7 and J usage is TRBJ1-3; 8 bases are a match to TRBD1. CDR1 SSHAT and CDR2 FNYEAQ come from the germline V gene (reference sequence). This CDR3 has 17 amino acids. V lost 5 bases and J lost 0; bases outside the gene matches: 9. CDR3 DNA sequence: TGTGCCAGCAGCCCCGACAGGGGATTAAGCTCTGGAAACACCATATATTTT. Translating it yields CASSPDRGLSSGNTIYF.

CDR3 in DNA: TGCAGTGCTAGTGCGGGGTCACTAACTGGCTACACCTTC. It codes for CSASAGSLTGYTF. The rearrangement joins TRBV20-1 to TRBJ1-2; D remains unclear. CDR3 length equals 13 residues. V gave up 3 bases and J gave up 7 bases, with 15 bases separating them. Per the germline V gene, CDR1 is DFQATT and CDR2 is SNEGSKA (reference sequence).

This sequence joins TRBV7-9 and TRBJ2-7; D unclear. V was trimmed by 2 bases and J by 0 bases, leaving 8 bases between them. CDR3 length equals 14 residues. The germline V gene encodes CDR1 SEHNR and CDR2 FQNEAQ (reference sequence). CDR3 residues: CASSLLSVSYEQYF. The CDR3 nucleotides read TGTGCCAGCAGCTTATTGTCAGTCTCCTACGAGCAGTACTTC.

Written as DNA, the CDR3 is TGTGCCAGCAGCTTAGAGAGCTATGGCTACACCTTC. Its protein is CASSLESYGYTF. This chain uses TRBV5-6 with TRBJ1-2; D is unresolved. Germline assignment: CDR1 SGHDT and CDR2 YYEEEE. The CDR3 has 12 residues. The V and J ends lost 2 bases and 4 bases respectively, with 6 bases between them.

This clone was observed a single time. The gene calls are TRBV19 and TRBJ1-2, with D maybe TRBD1 (6 bases). V was pared by 6 bases and J by 4 bases, with 18 bases between. The CDR3 spans 15 residues. The V gene's germline CDR1 is LNHDA and CDR2 SQIVND (reference sequence). The CDR3 DNA is TGTGCCAGTAGCCCGGACAGAACCCATTTCTATGGCTACACCTTC. This gives the protein CASSPDRTHFYGYTF.

The genes are TRBV19 and TRBJ1-1, with D possibly TRBD1 on 5 matching bases. The CDR3 contains 15 residues. The V end lost 0 bases, the J end lost 4 bases, and 12 bases lay between the germline ends. The germline gives CDR1 LNHDA, CDR2 SQIVND (reference sequence). CDR3: CASSIDLWGGTEAFF. The CDR3 nucleotides read TGTGCCAGTAGTATAGATCTCTGGGGGGGCACTGAAGCTTTCTTT.

This clone was seen once. The chain recombines TRBV27 with TRBJ1-2, with unresolved D. The CDR3 runs to 17 residues. The V gene lost 5 bases and the J gene lost 5 bases, with 24 bases spanning the gap. Germline CDR1 and CDR2: MNHEY and SMNVEV (reference sequence). The DNA of the CDR3 is TGTGCCAGCAGTCCTTCGATTGACACCGCCCGGTTGTATGGCTACACCTTC. Its translation: CASSPSIDTARLYGYTF.

The rearrangement joins TRBV28 to TRBJ1-2; D uncertain. In germline, CDR1 is MDHEN, CDR2 SYDVKM. V dropped 4 bases and J dropped 4 bases, with 7 bases sitting between them. There are 12 residues in the CDR3. CDR3 coding DNA: TGTGCCAGCAGTTCAGGTCCCTATGGCTACACCTTC. Protein product: CASSSGPYGYTF.

This chain uses TRBV28 with TRBJ1-6; D possibly corresponds to TRBD1 (5 bases). Trimming removed 6 bases from V and 0 bases from J, with 18 bases in between. CDR3 length: 18 residues. Germline V CDR1 and CDR2: MDHEN, SYDVKM. The CDR3 DNA follows: TGTGCCAGCAGCCCCCCAGGGCCCGCCAGCTCCTATAATTCACCCCTCCACTTT. This sequence encodes CASSPPGPASSYNSPLHF.

This chain joins TRBV5-6 and TRBJ1-5; D unresolved. The germline V gene encodes CDR1 SGHDT and CDR2 YYEEEE. V lost 2 bases to trimming and J lost 1 base, with 10 bases between them. The CDR3 totals 15 residues. CDR3 in amino acids: CASSFYSGSNQPQHF. The CDR3 bases are TGTGCCAGCAGCTTCTATTCGGGGAGCAATCAGCCCCAGCATTTT.